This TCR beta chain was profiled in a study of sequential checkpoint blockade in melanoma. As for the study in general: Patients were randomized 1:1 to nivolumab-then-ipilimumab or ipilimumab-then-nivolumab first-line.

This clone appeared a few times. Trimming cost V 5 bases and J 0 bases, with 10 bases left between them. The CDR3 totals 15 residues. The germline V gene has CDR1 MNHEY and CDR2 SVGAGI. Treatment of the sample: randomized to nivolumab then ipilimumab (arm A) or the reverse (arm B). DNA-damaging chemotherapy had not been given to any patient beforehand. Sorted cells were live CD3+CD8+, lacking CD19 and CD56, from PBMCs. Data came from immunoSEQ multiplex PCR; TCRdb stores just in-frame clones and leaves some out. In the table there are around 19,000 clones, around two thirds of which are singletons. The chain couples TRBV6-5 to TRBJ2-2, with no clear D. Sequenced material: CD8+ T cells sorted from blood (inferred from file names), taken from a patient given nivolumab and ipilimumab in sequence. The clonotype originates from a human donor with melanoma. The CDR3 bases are TGTGCCAGCAGTCCCCTTTCCTCGAACACCGGGGAGCTGTTTTTT. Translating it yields CASSPLSSNTGELFF.